Listed here are 26 T cell receptor beta chains from one sample, sequenced in a study of metastatic and nonmetastatic thyroid tumors. TCRdb reprocessed the PCR reads via MiXCR. The sample yields more than 15,000 clones, roughly 32% seen once. Every patient was untreated before thyroid surgery. Material: tumor tissue. The receptor set was obtained from a female donor with papillary thyroid cancer or a benign thyroid nodule (not recorded which). Some clones in this sample may be carry-over from other donors' samples.

The chain carries TRBV30 and TRBJ1-1; D gene uncertain. The CDR3 spans 15 residues. V was clipped by 2 bases and J by 1 base, with 14 bases between them. Germline V gene lookup returns CDR1 GTSNPN and CDR2 SVGIG (reference sequence). The CDR3 DNA sequence: TGTGCCTGGAGTAACGGCTTGATAAGGAACACTGAAGCTTTCTTT. It encodes CAWSNGLIRNTEAFF.

This chain links TRBV5-1 with TRBJ2-1; 14 positions agree with TRBD2. V trimming: 4 bases; J trimming: 7 bases; junction bases outside the gene matches: 7. The CDR3 sequence is 16 residues long. Germline V gene data show CDR1 as SGHRS and CDR2 as YFSETQ. DNA of the CDR3: TGCGCCAGCAGCCCGACTAGCGGGAGGGTAAATAATGAGCAGTTCTTC. Translation: CASSPTSGRVNNEQFF.

The rearrangement uses TRBV20-1 and TRBJ2-3; D gene uncertain. The CDR3 consists of 13 residues. Trimming shortened V by 3 bases and J by 2 bases, and 9 bases separated the two germline ends. The germline gives CDR1 DFQATT, CDR2 SNEGSKA (reference sequence). The CDR3 reads CSARDRDTDTQYF. Written as DNA, the CDR3 is TGCAGTGCTAGGGACCGCGACACAGATACGCAGTATTTT.

There are many counts of this clone. The chain recombines TRBV2 with TRBJ2-1; TRBD2 is a possible D gene (5 bases). The CDR3 contains 12 residues. Germline lookup yields CDR1 SNHLY and CDR2 FYNNEI. The V end lost 4 bases, the J end lost 6 bases, and 7 bases lay between the germline ends. The CDR3 spells CASSGTSNEQFF. The CDR3 nucleotides read TGTGCCAGCAGTGGTACTAGCAATGAGCAGTTCTTC.

This clone was seen a handful of times. CDR3: CASSNGGEGRDEQYF. The CDR3, as DNA: TGTGCCAGCAGCAACGGGGGGGAGGGCCGCGACGAGCAGTACTTC. This chain connects TRBV6-1 to TRBJ2-7; 8 bases are shared with TRBD2. The V segment lost 6 bases and the J segment 5 bases; nucleotides outside the gene matches: 12. Germline CDR1 reads MNHNS; CDR2 reads SASEGT. This CDR3 spans 15 amino acids.

Many counts were recorded for this clone. This rearrangement joins TRBV27 to TRBJ1-4; no definite D call. Deletions cut 0 bases from V and 6 bases from J, with 11 bases between. The CDR3 has 15 amino acids. Germline CDR1 is MNHEY and CDR2 is SMNVEV (reference sequence). The CDR3 DNA sequence: TGTGCCAGCAGTTTATCCGGGCAGGTCCATGAAAAACTGTTTTTT. Its protein is CASSLSGQVHEKLFF.

The gene calls are TRBV19 and TRBJ1-5; a weak D match, TRBD1 (5 bases). This CDR3 spans 14 amino acids. Germline assignment: CDR1 LNHDA and CDR2 SQIVND (reference sequence). V was pared by 6 bases and J by 7 bases, with 16 bases between. The CDR3 spells CASSPTPGIQPQHF. The CDR3 DNA sequence: TGTGCCAGTAGCCCTACTCCAGGGATCCAGCCCCAGCATTTT.

This clone was counted many times. The V and J genes are TRBV5-4 and TRBJ1-2, with 7 bases identical to TRBD1. With 0 bases clipped from V and 2 bases from J, the junction kept 1 base outside the gene matches. Looked up from germline, CDR1 is SGHNT and CDR2 is YYREEE (reference sequence). The CDR3 loop spans 14 amino acids. In DNA, the CDR3 is TGTGCCAGCAGCTTGGAACAGGGGAACTATGGCTACACCTTC. Amino acid sequence: CASSLEQGNYGYTF.

This clone has a single count. V usage is TRBV9 and J usage is TRBJ2-7; TRBD2 agrees at 10 bases. The CDR3 has 16 residues. Germline V gene data show CDR1 as SGDLS and CDR2 as YYNGEE. With V trimmed by 4 bases and J by 5 bases, 12 bases remained unmatched. The CDR3 coding sequence is TGTGCCAGCAGCTCGGGACTAGTTACTAGCGGGGACGAGCAGTACTTC. Its protein product is CASSSGLVTSGDEQYF.

This clone occurred many times. This rearrangement joins TRBV3-1 to TRBJ2-7, with D perhaps TRBD1 (5 bases). CDR1 is LGHDT and CDR2 is YNNKEL in the germline V gene (reference sequence). V was shortened by 1 base and J by 2 bases, with 21 bases between the two germline ends. This CDR3 region has 18 residues. The CDR3 here is CASSQGAPTGRAAYEQYF. DNA of the CDR3: TGTGCCAGCAGCCAAGGAGCTCCGACGGGCAGGGCCGCCTACGAGCAGTACTTC.

J is TRBJ1-6 and V is TRBV7-3, with no clear D. V was shortened by 6 bases and J by 10 bases, with 13 bases between the two germline ends. CDR1 and CDR2 (germline): SGHTA, FQGTGA. This CDR3 has 13 amino acids. The CDR3 region is CASSQSFSSPLHF. The CDR3 coding sequence is TGTGCCAGCAGTCAATCCTTTAGCTCACCCCTCCACTTT.

Within the sample, this clone is medium-sized. This chain connects TRBV6-1 to TRBJ1-2; possibly TRBD1 for D (5 bases). The CDR3 is 16 residues long. V was pared by 4 bases and J by 0 bases, with 15 bases between. The germline gives CDR1 MNHNS, CDR2 SASEGT. CDR3 sequence reads: CASSALPGATNYGYTF. DNA of the CDR3: TGTGCCAGCAGTGCACTCCCCGGGGCAACTAACTATGGCTACACCTTC.

The chain uses TRBV10-3 and TRBJ1-2; D uncertain. The CDR3 runs 13 residues. Germline V gene lookup returns CDR1 ENHRY and CDR2 SYGVKD. V was shortened by 3 bases and J by 1 base, with 6 bases between the two germline ends. The CDR3 reads CAISDEGNYGYTF. The CDR3 DNA reads as TGTGCCATCAGTGACGAGGGTAACTATGGCTACACCTTC.

CDR3: CASTMGGDQPQHF. DNA of the CDR3: TGTGCCAGTACCATGGGTGGAGATCAGCCCCAGCATTTT. The J gene is TRBJ1-5, the V gene TRBV19; D is uncertain. Trimming removed 7 bases from V and 5 bases from J, with 12 bases in between. CDR1 and CDR2 (germline): LNHDA, SQIVND (reference sequence). The CDR3 has 13 residues.

This rearrangement joins TRBV6-1 to TRBJ1-2; TRBD1 matches at 9 bases. Per the germline V gene, CDR1 is MNHNS and CDR2 is SASEGT. The trim removed 3 bases at V and 6 bases at J, leaving 5 bases unmatched. This CDR3 is built from 14 residues. In DNA form, the CDR3 reads TGTGCCAGCAGTGACGGGACAGGGATTGATGGCTACACCTTC. Its translation is CASSDGTGIDGYTF.

The chain employs TRBV18 and TRBJ2-7, with a weak D call TRBD1 (5 bases). This CDR3 comprises 13 residues. Trimming pared 3 bases from V and 7 bases from J, leaving 13 bases between. The germline CDR1 and CDR2 sequences are KGHSH and LQKENI. CDR3 DNA sequence: TGTGCCAGCTCACCCCGGCAGGGCGGAGAGCAGTACTTC. It yields the protein CASSPRQGGEQYF. The full variable domain, its missing parts supplied by reference TRBV18 and TRBJ2-7, is NAGVMQNPRHLVRRRGQEARLRCSPMKGHSHVYWYRQLPEEGLKFMVYLQKENIIDESGMPKERFSAEFPKEGPSILRIQQVVRGDSAAYFCASSPRQGGEQYFGPGTRLTVT.

The chain uses TRBV7-3 and TRBJ2-1; D ambiguous. The ends were cut back, 0 bases at V and 8 bases at J, with 5 bases in the middle. Germline V gene lookup returns CDR1 SGHTA and CDR2 FQGTGA. The CDR3 is made up of 12 amino acids. CDR3 region: CASSLTFDEQFF. The CDR3 nucleotides read TGTGCCAGCAGCTTAACGTTTGATGAGCAGTTCTTC.

This clone has at least ten counts. The J gene is TRBJ2-5, the V gene TRBV7-9; D is undetermined. Germline-derived CDR1 and CDR2 are SEHNR and FQNEAQ (reference sequence). The CDR3 length is 13 residues. Trimming shortened V by 3 bases and J by 4 bases, and 9 bases separated the two germline ends. The CDR3 coding sequence is TGTGCCAGCAGCTTGACGGTGGGAGAGACCCAGTACTTC. Its translation is CASSLTVGETQYF.

This clone has ten or more counts. The chain uses TRBV30 and TRBJ2-7, with D unresolved. In germline, CDR1 is GTSNPN, CDR2 SVGIG (reference sequence). Trimming removed 2 bases from V and 1 base from J, with 6 bases in between. There are 12 residues in the CDR3. The CDR3 DNA reads TGTGCCTGGAGTTACAGTTCCTACGAGCAGTACTTC. Translation: CAWSYSSYEQYF. Drawing the rest from reference TRBV30 and TRBJ2-7, the complete variable domain is SQTIHQWPATLVQPVGSPLSLECTVEGTSNPNLYWYRQAAGRGLQLLFYSVGIGQISSEVPQNLSASRPQDRQFILSSKKLLLSDSGFYLCAWSYSSYEQYFGPGTRLTVT.

This rearrangement joins TRBV20-1 to TRBJ2-7; 8 bases are shared with TRBD1. Looked up from germline, CDR1 is DFQATT and CDR2 is SNEGSKA (reference sequence). V dropped 6 bases and J dropped 3; count of bases not matched to a gene: 4. This CDR3 region has 12 residues. The DNA of the CDR3 is TGCAGTGCGGACAGGGACCTCTACGAGCAGTACTTC. Protein: CSADRDLYEQYF.

This clone appeared many times. Written as DNA, the CDR3 is TGTGCCAGCAGCCAAGGGGGGCTGGAAAACACCATATATTTT. It is translated as CASSQGGLENTIYF. V gene TRBV4-2 combines with J gene TRBJ1-3, with D maybe TRBD1 (6 bases). Germline values: CDR1 LGHNA, CDR2 YNFKEQ. There are 14 residues in the CDR3. V was shortened by 1 base and J by 6 bases, with 10 bases between the two germline ends.

This chain links TRBV11-3 with TRBJ2-7; D gene uncertain. Germline CDR1 is SGHNT and CDR2 is YENEEA. This CDR3 contains 13 residues. V was cut by 1 base and J by 3 bases, with 7 bases left in between. The CDR3 bases are TGTGCCAGCAGCTTAGGGTCTCGCTACGAGCAGTACTTC. It specifies CASSLGSRYEQYF.

This clone was observed a few times. The J gene is TRBJ1-5, the V gene TRBV5-1; a weak D match, TRBD1 (6 bases). CDR1 and CDR2 (germline): SGHRS, YFSETQ. Trimming took 0 bases from V and 6 from J, leaving 22 bases between them. The CDR3 has 18 amino acids. The CDR3 is CASSLAPPGHIKPQPQHF. The CDR3 nucleotides are TGCGCCAGCAGCTTGGCCCCTCCGGGACACATCAAACCTCAGCCCCAGCATTTT.

Within the sample, this clone is medium-sized (0.01 to 0.1%). The chain links TRBV7-3 to TRBJ2-3, with D possibly being TRBD2 (7 bases). Germline V gene lookup returns CDR1 SGHTA and CDR2 FQGTGA. CDR3 size: 15 residues. With 4 bases removed from V and 3 bases from J, the gap between germline ends came to 14 bases. CDR3 sequence reads: CASSSGLGGTDTQYF. CDR3 DNA sequence: TGTGCCAGCAGCTCCGGACTAGGGGGGACAGATACGCAGTATTTT.

The chain couples TRBV5-1 to TRBJ2-2; the match to TRBD2 covers 11 bases. V dropped 0 bases and J dropped 4; count of bases not matched to a gene: 5. The germline V gene encodes CDR1 SGHRS and CDR2 YFSETQ. This CDR3 spans 17 amino acids. The chain's CDR3 is CASSLGTSGFFTGELFF. In DNA, the CDR3 is TGCGCCAGCAGCTTGGGGACTAGCGGGTTCTTCACCGGGGAGCTGTTTTTT.

This clone has more than one count but fewer than ten. The gene calls are TRBV6-1 and TRBJ1-2; no definite D call. The CDR3 runs 13 residues. CDR1 is MNHNS, CDR2 SASEGT, per germline. V gave up 6 bases and J gave up 2 bases, with 10 bases separating them. CDR3 bases: TGTGCCAGCAGAGCCACCGTGAACTATGGCTACACCTTC. The encoded protein is CASRATVNYGYTF.